This entry is about one T cell receptor beta chain. The data were produced by immunoSEQ multiplex PCR, yet TCRdb's version contains in-frame clones alone and is incomplete. The sample has roughly 78,000 clones, 86% seen once; the top ten hold 1.5% to 2%. The data derive from a study of blood T cell repertoires in COVID-19. Study-level background: Samples representing acute and convalescent COVID-19 were sourced from the United States, Italy and Spain. The cDNA or gDNA used as material had been derived from T cells, B-cell-depleted T cells, or PBMCs.

Germline V gene lookup returns CDR1 SGHKS and CDR2 YYEKEE (reference sequence). The CDR3 covers 13 residues. The V end lost 2 bases, the J end lost 1 base, and 6 bases lay between the germline ends. The chain joins TRBV5-5 to TRBJ1-1; no firm D call. Input material: peripheral blood. This sequence originates from a woman aged 60-70 years with acute or convalescent COVID-19. CDR3 sequence reads: CASSFLPNTEAFF. For the CDR3, the DNA is TGTGCCAGCAGCTTCCTACCGAACACTGAAGCTTTCTTT.